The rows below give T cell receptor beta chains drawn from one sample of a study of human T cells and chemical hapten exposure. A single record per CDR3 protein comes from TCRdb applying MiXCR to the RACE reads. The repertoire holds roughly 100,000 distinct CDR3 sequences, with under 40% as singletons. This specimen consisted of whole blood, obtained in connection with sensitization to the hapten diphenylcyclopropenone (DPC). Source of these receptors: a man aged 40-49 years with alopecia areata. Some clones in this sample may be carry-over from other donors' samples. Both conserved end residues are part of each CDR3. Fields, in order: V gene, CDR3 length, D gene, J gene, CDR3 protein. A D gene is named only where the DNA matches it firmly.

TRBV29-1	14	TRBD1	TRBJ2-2	CTAWTGANTGELFF
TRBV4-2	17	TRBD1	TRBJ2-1	CASSPPKGQGAHNEQFF
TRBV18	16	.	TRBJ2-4	CASSPLEGGTKNIQYF
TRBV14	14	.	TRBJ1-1	CASSQLRGNGEAFF
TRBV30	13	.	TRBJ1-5	CAWSDTWNQPQHF
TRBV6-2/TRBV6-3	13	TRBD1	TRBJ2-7	CASSPRTGAEQYF
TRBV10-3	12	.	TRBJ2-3	CAISPSTDTQYF
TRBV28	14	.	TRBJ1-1	CASSLLAGNTEAFF
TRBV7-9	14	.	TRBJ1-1	CASSPQGVNTEAFF
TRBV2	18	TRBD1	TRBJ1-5	CASSEEPGQGPSNQPQHF
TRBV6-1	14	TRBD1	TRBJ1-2	CASSETGGDYGYTF
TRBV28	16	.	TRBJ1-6	CASSSQTSSYNSPLHF
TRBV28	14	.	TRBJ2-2	CASRGAGATGELFF
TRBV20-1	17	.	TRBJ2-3	CSARDGGLRGSTDTQYF
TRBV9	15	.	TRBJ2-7	CASSVDAEARYEQYF
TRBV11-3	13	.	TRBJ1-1	CASSYGGNTEAFF
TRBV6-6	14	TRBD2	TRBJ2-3	CATETSGRTDTQYF
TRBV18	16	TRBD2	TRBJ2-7	CASHAQRDSFVGEQYF
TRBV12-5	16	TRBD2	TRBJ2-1	CASGFPGTSGSGEQFF
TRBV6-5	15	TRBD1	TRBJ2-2	CASSDGTGATGELFF
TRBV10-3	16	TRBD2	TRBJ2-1	CAIGKRGLAGPNEQFF
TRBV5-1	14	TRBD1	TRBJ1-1	CASSLAGQGVGAFF
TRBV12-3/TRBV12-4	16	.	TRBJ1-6	CASSLGESSYNSPLHF
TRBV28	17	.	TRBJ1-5	CASSLEVGRSPNQPQHF
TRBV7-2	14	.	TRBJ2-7	CASSLGGTSYEQYF
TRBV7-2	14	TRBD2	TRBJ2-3	CASSLAGGGDTQYF
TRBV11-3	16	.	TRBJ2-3	CASSLAGIKVTDTQYF
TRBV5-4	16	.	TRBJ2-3	CASSPGQQVSTDTQYF
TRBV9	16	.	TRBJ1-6	CASSQWGDSDNSPLHF
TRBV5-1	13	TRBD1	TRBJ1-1	CASSFRGDSEAFF
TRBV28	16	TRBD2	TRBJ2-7	CASSLSGTSGPYEQYF
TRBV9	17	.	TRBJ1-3	CASSVGGFSSSGNTIYF
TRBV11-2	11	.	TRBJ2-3	CASTFTDTQYF
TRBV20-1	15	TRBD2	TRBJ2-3	CSASSLAGGTDTQYF
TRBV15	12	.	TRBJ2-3	CATSRQADTQYF
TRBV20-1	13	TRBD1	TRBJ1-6	CSARGQGDSPLHF
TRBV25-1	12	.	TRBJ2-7	CASSVQGYEQYF
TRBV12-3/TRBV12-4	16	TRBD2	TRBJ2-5	CASSLSGLAGIETQYF
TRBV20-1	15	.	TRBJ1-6	CSAKEIGSYNSPLHF
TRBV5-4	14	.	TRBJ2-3	CASTERSSTDTQYF
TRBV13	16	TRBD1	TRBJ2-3	CASSSSGTGSEDTQYF
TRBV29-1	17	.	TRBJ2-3	CSVSTPLEAGGTDTQYF
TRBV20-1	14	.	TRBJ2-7	CSAETGSSSYEQYF
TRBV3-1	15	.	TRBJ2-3	CASSPVARGTDTQYF
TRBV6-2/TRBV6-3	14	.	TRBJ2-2	CASLSPLSPGELFF
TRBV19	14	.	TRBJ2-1	CASSIEGRDNEQFF
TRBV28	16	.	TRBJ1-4	CASSPYRLSTNEKLFF
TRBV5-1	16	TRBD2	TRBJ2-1	CASSLYSGAGWDEQFF
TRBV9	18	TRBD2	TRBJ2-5	CASSPPGLAGSYQETQYF
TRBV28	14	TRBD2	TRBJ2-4	CASSATSGRYIQYF
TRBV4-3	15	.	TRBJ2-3	CASSRRRMGTDTQYF